This T cell receptor (beta chain) was identified during a study of T cells in Graves' hyperthyroidism and ophthalmopathy. Study-wide findings and caveats: The majority of expanded thyroid clonotypes above 0.001 also appeared in blood.

What was amplified from RNA transcripts were TCR beta CDR3 regions. The HTBI set primed first-round TCR CDR3 RT-PCR. TCRdb re-called the multiplex PCR reads with MiXCR, one entry per CDR3 protein. The table has hundreds of thousands of distinct CDR3 sequences, 18% seen once. This clonotype occurred many times. The target antigen is unknown. CDR3 size: 15 residues. CDR1 is SGHVS, CDR2 FQNEAQ, per germline. V was trimmed by 5 bases and J by 0 bases, leaving 13 bases between them. The PBMCs were sourced from fresh peripheral blood (approximately 9 ml). This receptor was taken from a woman between 50 and 59 years old with Graves' hyperthyroidism that later progressed to Graves' ophthalmopathy. Sequences were obtained from blood. J is TRBJ1-1 and V is TRBV7-8; perhaps TRBD1 as D (6 bases). CDR3 nucleotides: TGTGCCAGCAGCATACCACAGGGTTTGAACACTGAAGCTTTCTTT. Protein: CASSIPQGLNTEAFF.